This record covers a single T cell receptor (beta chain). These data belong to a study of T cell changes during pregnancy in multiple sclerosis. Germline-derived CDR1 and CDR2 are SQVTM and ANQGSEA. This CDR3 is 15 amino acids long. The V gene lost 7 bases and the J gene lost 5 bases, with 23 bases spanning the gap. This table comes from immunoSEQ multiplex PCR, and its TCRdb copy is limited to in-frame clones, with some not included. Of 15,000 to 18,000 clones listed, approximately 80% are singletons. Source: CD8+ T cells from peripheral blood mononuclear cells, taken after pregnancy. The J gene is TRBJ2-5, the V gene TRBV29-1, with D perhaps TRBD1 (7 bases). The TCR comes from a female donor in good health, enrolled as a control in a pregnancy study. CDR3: CSARIPKTGRETQYF. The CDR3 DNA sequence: TGCAGCGCAAGAATCCCGAAGACAGGGAGGGAGACCCAGTACTTC. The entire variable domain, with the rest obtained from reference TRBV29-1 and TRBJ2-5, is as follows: SAVISQKPSRDICQRGTSLTIQCQVDSQVTMMFWYRQQPGQSLTLIATANQGSEATYESGFVIDKFPISRPNLTFSTLTVSNMSPEDSSIYLCSARIPKTGRETQYFGPGTRLLVL.